A selection of T cell receptor beta chains follows, all from one sample in a study of blood T cell repertoires in COVID-19. TCRdb keeps only in-frame clones here, not all; method: immunoSEQ multiplex PCR. The sample includes 130,000 or so clones, 84% of them seen just once. Sequences were obtained from PBMCs or T cells enriched from blood (not recorded which). These receptors all come from a woman in her 30s who had recovered from COVID-19. The conserved cysteine and the conserved F or W are not part of the CDR3 here.

V	J	CDR3
TRBV18	TRBJ1-6	ASSQSGEGSPLH
TRBV9	TRBJ2-7	ASSPRTDNSYEQY
TRBV6-5	TRBJ2-7	ASSRSGSSYEQY
TRBV7-3	TRBJ2-1	ASSLTPGSYNEQF
TRBV29-1	TRBJ2-2	SVQGQGAPGELF
TRBV18	TRBJ1-1	ASSPLRLGRDTEAF
TRBV4-1	TRBJ2-1	ASSTIWTSDNEQF
TRBV28	TRBJ1-4	ASRSRGQVFSNEKLF
TRBV28	TRBJ2-7	ASSSGGPVDEQY
TRBV28	TRBJ2-1	ASSLAGVSNEQF
TRBV9	TRBJ2-1	ASSVVRDEQF
TRBV3-1/TRBV3-2	TRBJ2-5	ASSQRSRQETQY
TRBV5-1	TRBJ2-1	ASSSFGDWNNEQF
TRBV4-1	TRBJ2-1	APAGEHRVHEQF
TRBV5-4	TRBJ2-7	ASSRGSLLSYEQY
TRBV3-1/TRBV3-2	TRBJ2-1	ASSTRTSGLYNEQF
TRBV29-1	TRBJ1-2	SVTTGSFYGYT
TRBV3-1/TRBV3-2	TRBJ2-7	ASSQVRAGEQY
TRBV4-3	TRBJ1-2	ASSQEAGQGGYGYT
TRBV18	TRBJ1-1	ASSPVTEGTEAF
TRBV5-1	TRBJ2-5	ASSPTGLETQY
TRBV5-4	TRBJ1-1	ASRRDSSEAF
TRBV19	TRBJ1-5	ASSHQGQGNQPQH
TRBV4-3	TRBJ1-6	ASSQEGDSASSPLH
TRBV7-9	TRBJ1-1	ASSSFGLTEAF
TRBV18	TRBJ2-3	ASSRQSPTDTQY
TRBV7-3	TRBJ1-1	ASSLTGAGGNTEAF
TRBV7-9	TRBJ2-3	ASSLGGRGSTDTQY
TRBV28	TRBJ2-3	ASSPVLKKAGISTDTQY
TRBV27	TRBJ1-1	ASRGGRRQGTKGIEAF
TRBV7-2	TRBJ2-7	ASSLRYRGLDEQY
TRBV19	TRBJ2-3	ASSGGGGRDTQY
TRBV6-5	TRBJ2-7	ASSYASQGSEQY
TRBV28	TRBJ1-1	ASSLGSLKGRAF
TRBV6-6	TRBJ2-1	ASSSTSGYNEQF
TRBV23-1	TRBJ1-2	ASNRQDLDYGYT
TRBV4-1	TRBJ2-1	ASRGRAGNEQF
TRBV5-5	TRBJ2-7	ASSTGHLGPYEQY
TRBV6-2/TRBV6-3	TRBJ2-3	ASSYGILAGDTQY
TRBV15	TRBJ2-3	ATSSLGLAASTDTQY
TRBV28	TRBJ2-1	ASSFGGTSYNEQF